The rows below give T cell receptor beta chains drawn from one sample of a study of identical twins. TCRdb independently ran MiXCR on the 5' RACE reads; one entry per CDR3 protein. The sample has more than 200,000 distinct CDR3 sequences; 11% to 15% are singletons. The sample consisted of memory (CD45RO+) T cells sorted from blood. The receptors stem from a young woman in good health. The CDR3 runs from the conserved cysteine through the conserved F or W. Each record gives: J gene, V gene, D gene, CDR3 length, clone size, CDR3 protein, CDR3 DNA. D genes are given only for firm matches. Expanded clones are given a class, and other clones once, few, many or no size at all.

J: TRBJ2-3; V: TRBV15; D: -; length: 15; size: -; CDR3: CATSRDGRSTDTQYF; DNA: TGTGCCACCAGCAGAGATGGACGATCCACAGATACGCAGTATTTT
J: TRBJ2-3; V: TRBV19; D: -; length: 11; size: few; CDR3: CATGSVNTQYF; DNA: TGTGCCACTGGGTCTGTGAATACGCAGTATTTT
J: TRBJ1-2; V: TRBV7-9; D: -; length: 15; size: -; CDR3: CASSLETRTGGGYTF; DNA: TGTGCCAGCAGCTTAGAGACCCGTACCGGGGGAGGCTACACCTTC
J: TRBJ2-3; V: TRBV20-1; D: TRBD2; length: 15; size: few; CDR3: CSVPGLAGSLDTQYF; DNA: TGCAGTGTCCCGGGACTAGCGGGGAGTCTGGATACGCAGTATTTT
J: TRBJ2-2; V: TRBV11-2; D: TRBD2; length: 18; size: -; CDR3: CASSLIWTSGGAPGELFF; DNA: TGTGCCAGCAGCTTAATTTGGACTAGCGGGGGGGCCCCCGGGGAGCTGTTTTTT
J: TRBJ1-4; V: TRBV5-6; D: TRBD1; length: 15; size: many; CDR3: CASSFGTGGSEKLFF; DNA: TGTGCCAGCAGCTTTGGGACAGGGGGTAGTGAAAAACTGTTTTTT
J: TRBJ2-6; V: TRBV7-2; D: -; length: 15; size: few; CDR3: CASSLQRSGANVLTF; DNA: TGTGCCAGCAGCTTACAGCGATCTGGGGCCAACGTCCTGACTTTC
J: TRBJ1-2; V: TRBV20-1; D: -; length: 15; size: many; CDR3: CSARDQGATNYGYTF; DNA: TGCAGTGCTAGAGATCAGGGAGCGACAAACTATGGCTACACCTTC
J: TRBJ2-7; V: TRBV5-6; D: -; length: 14; size: -; CDR3: CASSRGYPSYEQYF; DNA: TGTGCCAGCAGCAGGGGGTACCCTTCCTACGAGCAGTACTTC
J: TRBJ2-4; V: TRBV13; D: -; length: 14; size: many; CDR3: CASSLSGGQNIQYF; DNA: TGTGCCAGCAGCCTCAGCGGTGGGCAAAACATTCAGTACTTC
J: TRBJ1-1; V: TRBV20-1; D: -; length: 12; size: many; CDR3: CSGGGPNTEAFF; DNA: TGCAGTGGGGGTGGGCCGAACACTGAAGCTTTCTTT
J: TRBJ1-2; V: TRBV20-1; D: -; length: 13; size: few; CDR3: CSAVSGREYGYTF; DNA: TGCAGTGCTGTTTCAGGGCGGGAATATGGCTACACCTTC
J: TRBJ2-2; V: TRBV7-9; D: TRBD1; length: 16; size: -; CDR3: CASSITGGLATGELFF; DNA: TGTGCCAGCAGCATTACAGGGGGATTGGCGACCGGGGAGCTGTTTTTT
J: TRBJ2-1; V: TRBV29-1; D: TRBD2; length: 17; size: few; CDR3: CSVERGTSGRTLGEQFF; DNA: TGCAGCGTTGAGAGGGGGACTAGCGGGAGGACGTTGGGTGAGCAGTTCTTC
J: TRBJ2-3; V: TRBV11-2; D: TRBD2; length: 17; size: few; CDR3: CASSSTTGLAGGDTQYF; DNA: TGTGCCAGCAGCTCCACGACGGGACTAGCGGGAGGGGATACGCAGTATTTT
J: TRBJ2-7; V: TRBV11-2; D: TRBD1; length: 14; size: -; CDR3: CASSRDRVIHEQYF; DNA: TGTGCCAGCAGCCGGGACAGGGTCATCCACGAGCAGTACTTC
J: TRBJ2-7; V: TRBV10-2; D: -; length: 14; size: few; CDR3: CASTPLGGADEQYF; DNA: TGCGCCAGCACTCCACTGGGGGGGGCGGACGAGCAGTACTTC
J: TRBJ1-5; V: TRBV27; D: -; length: 14; size: many; CDR3: CASSPNYSNQPQHF; DNA: TGTGCCAGCAGTCCCAACTATAGCAATCAGCCCCAGCATTTT
J: TRBJ2-7; V: TRBV20-1; D: TRBD2; length: 14; size: many; CDR3: CSAERGLPSYEQYF; DNA: TGCAGTGCAGAGCGGGGGCTTCCCTCCTACGAGCAGTACTTC
J: TRBJ2-5; V: TRBV7-3; D: -; length: 13; size: -; CDR3: CASSLNTQETQYF; DNA: TGTGCCAGCAGCTTAAATACCCAAGAGACCCAGTACTTC
J: TRBJ2-3; V: TRBV30; D: -; length: 14; size: -; CDR3: CAWSRRTPFDTQYF; DNA: TGTGCCTGGAGTAGAAGGACCCCCTTTGATACGCAGTATTTT
J: TRBJ1-2; V: TRBV12-3/TRBV12-4; D: -; length: 12; size: many; CDR3: CASRNFNYGYTF; DNA: TGTGCCAGCAGAAACTTTAACTATGGCTACACCTTC
J: TRBJ1-1; V: TRBV7-3; D: TRBD1; length: 13; size: -; CDR3: CASSLLSWTGAFF; DNA: TGTGCCAGCAGCTTATTGTCATGGACAGGAGCTTTCTTT
J: TRBJ2-1; V: TRBV20-1; D: TRBD2; length: 14; size: -; CDR3: CSARGSGRTNEQFF; DNA: TGCAGTGCTAGAGGTAGCGGGAGAACGAATGAGCAGTTCTTC
J: TRBJ1-2; V: TRBV7-9; D: -; length: 14; size: many; CDR3: CASSLDGGHYGYTF; DNA: TGTGCCAGCAGCTTAGATGGGGGGCACTATGGCTACACCTTC
J: TRBJ2-3; V: TRBV2; D: -; length: 14; size: -; CDR3: CARGGRRSTDTQYF; DNA: TGTGCCAGGGGGGGGCGGAGAAGCACAGATACGCAGTATTTT
J: TRBJ1-2; V: TRBV29-1; D: -; length: 12; size: -; CDR3: CSADRVVGGYTF; DNA: TGCAGCGCCGACCGGGTAGTTGGAGGCTACACCTTC
J: TRBJ2-3; V: TRBV5-1; D: -; length: 15; size: few; CDR3: CASSLGPGGGNTQYF; DNA: TGCGCCAGCAGCTTGGGGCCCGGAGGGGGAAATACGCAGTATTTT
J: TRBJ2-1; V: TRBV5-4; D: TRBD1; length: 19; size: few; CDR3: CASSLVGDSAPLNYNEQFF; DNA: TGTGCCAGCAGCTTGGTAGGGGACAGTGCCCCGCTCAACTACAATGAGCAGTTCTTC
J: TRBJ2-3; V: TRBV27; D: TRBD1; length: 14; size: few; CDR3: CASSLSQGSDTQYF; DNA: TGTGCCAGCAGTTTATCACAGGGGTCAGATACGCAGTATTTT
J: TRBJ2-7; V: TRBV2; D: -; length: 13; size: -; CDR3: CASSETYNYEQYF; DNA: TGTGCCAGCAGTGAGACCTACAACTACGAGCAGTACTTC
J: TRBJ2-2; V: TRBV7-2; D: TRBD2; length: 15; size: many; CDR3: CASSFSGANTGELFF; DNA: TGTGCCAGCAGCTTTAGCGGGGCGAACACCGGGGAGCTGTTTTTT
J: TRBJ1-3; V: TRBV12-3/TRBV12-4; D: TRBD1; length: 12; size: -; CDR3: CASSQGQGSIYF; DNA: TGTGCCAGCAGCCAAGGACAGGGTTCCATATATTTT
J: TRBJ2-3; V: TRBV9; D: TRBD2; length: 17; size: few; CDR3: CASSVRGTSGYTDTQYF; DNA: TGTGCCAGCAGCGTACGGGGGACTAGCGGGTACACAGATACGCAGTATTTT
J: TRBJ2-1; V: TRBV3-1; D: -; length: 15; size: -; CDR3: CASSPRVNGMDEQFF; DNA: TGTGCCAGCAGCCCGAGGGTCAATGGAATGGATGAGCAGTTCTTC
J: TRBJ2-1; V: TRBV29-1; D: -; length: 12; size: many; CDR3: CSGVELNDEQFF; DNA: TGCAGCGGGGTTGAATTGAACGATGAGCAGTTCTTC
J: TRBJ2-7; V: TRBV10-1; D: -; length: 11; size: -; CDR3: CASSVPSEQYF; DNA: TGCGCCAGCAGTGTCCCCTCCGAGCAGTACTTC
J: TRBJ2-6; V: TRBV5-1; D: -; length: 16; size: many; CDR3: CASCRGLGSGANVLTF; DNA: TGCGCCAGTTGCAGGGGACTCGGTTCTGGGGCCAACGTCCTGACTTTC
J: TRBJ2-7; V: TRBV18; D: TRBD1; length: 14; size: -; CDR3: CASFPGQGGYEQYF; DNA: TGTGCCAGCTTTCCTGGACAGGGGGGGTACGAGCAGTACTTC
J: TRBJ2-7; V: TRBV5-1; D: TRBD1; length: 12; size: many; CDR3: CASSSDRNKQYF; DNA: TGCGCCAGCAGCTCGGACAGGAATAAGCAGTACTTC
J: TRBJ1-1; V: TRBV20-1; D: -; length: 12; size: few; CDR3: CSAKRGDTEAFF; DNA: TGCAGTGCTAAACGGGGGGACACTGAAGCTTTCTTT
J: TRBJ1-1; V: TRBV4-1; D: -; length: 14; size: few; CDR3: CASSQGSPNTEAFF; DNA: TGCGCCAGCAGCCAAGGCAGCCCGAACACTGAAGCTTTCTTT
J: TRBJ2-7; V: TRBV20-1; D: -; length: 15; size: few; CDR3: CSARDQGPGSYEQYF; DNA: TGCAGTGCTAGAGACCAGGGGCCTGGCTCCTACGAGCAGTACTTC
J: TRBJ1-1; V: TRBV12-3/TRBV12-4; D: -; length: 13; size: few; CDR3: CASSSAGVPEAFF; DNA: TGTGCCAGCAGTTCCGCAGGGGTTCCTGAAGCTTTCTTT
J: TRBJ1-1; V: TRBV5-1; D: -; length: 14; size: -; CDR3: CASSLKGADTEAFF; DNA: TGCGCCAGCAGCTTGAAAGGGGCGGACACTGAAGCTTTCTTT
J: TRBJ2-1; V: TRBV20-1; D: TRBD1; length: 15; size: few; CDR3: CSASGQSISYNEQFF; DNA: TGCAGTGCTTCGGGACAGTCGATATCCTACAATGAGCAGTTCTTC
J: TRBJ1-1; V: TRBV7-7; D: -; length: 13; size: many; CDR3: CASSFSRNTEAFF; DNA: TGTGCCAGCAGCTTCAGTAGGAACACTGAAGCTTTCTTT
J: TRBJ2-3; V: TRBV11-3; D: TRBD1; length: 15; size: -; CDR3: CASSLDRVDTDTQYF; DNA: TGTGCCAGCAGTCTTGACAGGGTTGACACAGATACGCAGTATTTT
J: TRBJ2-1; V: TRBV5-1; D: TRBD2; length: 15; size: few; CDR3: CASSWASGSDGEQFF; DNA: TGCGCCAGCAGCTGGGCTAGCGGGAGTGATGGTGAGCAGTTCTTC
J: TRBJ1-2; V: TRBV4-2; D: -; length: 14; size: -; CDR3: CASSQGGRDYGYTF; DNA: TGTGCCAGCAGCCAGGGGGGAAGGGACTATGGCTACACCTTC
J: TRBJ2-3; V: TRBV20-1; D: TRBD1; length: 16; size: few; CDR3: CSASKTGTGVADTQYF; DNA: TGCAGTGCCTCGAAAACCGGGACAGGGGTCGCAGATACGCAGTATTTT
J: TRBJ2-5; V: TRBV10-2; D: TRBD2; length: 15; size: once; CDR3: CASRNSGGAWETQYF; DNA: TGCGCCAGCCGCAATAGCGGGGGGGCATGGGAGACCCAGTACTTC
J: TRBJ1-1; V: TRBV12-3/TRBV12-4; D: -; length: 13; size: -; CDR3: CASTPEMNTEAFF; DNA: TGTGCCAGCACCCCGGAGATGAACACTGAAGCTTTCTTT
J: TRBJ1-1; V: TRBV12-3/TRBV12-4; D: -; length: 13; size: -; CDR3: CASSLLSGFEAFF; DNA: TGTGCCAGCAGTTTACTCTCGGGATTTGAGGCTTTCTTT
J: TRBJ2-1; V: TRBV5-1; D: TRBD2; length: 15; size: -; CDR3: CASSLRLAGNNEQFF; DNA: TGCGCCAGCAGCTTAAGACTAGCGGGAAACAATGAGCAGTTCTTC
J: TRBJ1-4; V: TRBV6-2/TRBV6-3; D: TRBD1; length: 15; size: few; CDR3: CASSSSPGQREKLFF; DNA: TGTGCCAGCAGTTCTTCTCCGGGACAGCGGGAAAAACTGTTTTTT
J: TRBJ1-3; V: TRBV29-1; D: -; length: 13; size: few; CDR3: CSVRTVLGNTIYF; DNA: TGCAGCGTTAGGACAGTGCTTGGAAACACCATATATTTT